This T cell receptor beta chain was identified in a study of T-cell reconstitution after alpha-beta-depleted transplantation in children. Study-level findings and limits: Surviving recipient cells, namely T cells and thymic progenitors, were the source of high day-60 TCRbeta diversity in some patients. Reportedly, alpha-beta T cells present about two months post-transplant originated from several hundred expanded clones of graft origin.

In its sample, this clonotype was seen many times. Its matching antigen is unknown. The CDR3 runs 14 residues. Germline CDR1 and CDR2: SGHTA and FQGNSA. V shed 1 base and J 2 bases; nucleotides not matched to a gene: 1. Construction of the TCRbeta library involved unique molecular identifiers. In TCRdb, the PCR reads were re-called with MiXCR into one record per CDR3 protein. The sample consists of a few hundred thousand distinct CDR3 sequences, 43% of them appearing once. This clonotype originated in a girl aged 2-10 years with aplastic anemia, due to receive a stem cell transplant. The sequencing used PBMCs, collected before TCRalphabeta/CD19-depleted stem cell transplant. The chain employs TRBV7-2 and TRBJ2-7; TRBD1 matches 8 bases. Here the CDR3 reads CASSLGDRTYEQYF. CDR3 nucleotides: TGTGCCAGCAGCTTAGGGGACAGGACCTACGAGCAGTACTTC. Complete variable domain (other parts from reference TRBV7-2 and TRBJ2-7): GAGVSQSPSNKVTEKGKDVELRCDPISGHTALYWYRQSLGQGLEFLIYFQGNSAPDKSGLPSDRFSAERTGGSVSTLTIQRTQQEDSAVYLCASSLGDRTYEQYFGPGTRLTVT.